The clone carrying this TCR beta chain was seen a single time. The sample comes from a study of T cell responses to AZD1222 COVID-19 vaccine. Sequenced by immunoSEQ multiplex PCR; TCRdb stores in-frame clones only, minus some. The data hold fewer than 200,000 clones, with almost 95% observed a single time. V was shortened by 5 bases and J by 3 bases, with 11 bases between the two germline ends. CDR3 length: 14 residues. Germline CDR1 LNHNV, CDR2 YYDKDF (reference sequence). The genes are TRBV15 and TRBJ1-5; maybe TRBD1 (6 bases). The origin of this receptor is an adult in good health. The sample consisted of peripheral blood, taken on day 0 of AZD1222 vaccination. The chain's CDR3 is CATSVEGDNQPQHF. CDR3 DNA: TGTGCCACCAGCGTTGAGGGGGACAATCAGCCCCAGCATTTT.